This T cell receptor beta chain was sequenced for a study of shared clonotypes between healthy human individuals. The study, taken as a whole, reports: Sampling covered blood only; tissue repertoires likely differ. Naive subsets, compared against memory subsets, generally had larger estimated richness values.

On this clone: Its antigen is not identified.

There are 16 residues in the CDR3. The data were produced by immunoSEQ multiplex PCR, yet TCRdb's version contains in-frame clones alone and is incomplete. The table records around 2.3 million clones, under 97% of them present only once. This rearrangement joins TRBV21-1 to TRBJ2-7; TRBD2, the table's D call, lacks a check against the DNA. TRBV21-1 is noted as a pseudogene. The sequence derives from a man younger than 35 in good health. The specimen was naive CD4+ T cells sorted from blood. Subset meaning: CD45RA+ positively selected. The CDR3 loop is CASSGPDGGLSYEQYF. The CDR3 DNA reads TGTGCCAGCAGCGGCCCCGACGGCGGTCTCTCCTACGAGCAGTACTTC.